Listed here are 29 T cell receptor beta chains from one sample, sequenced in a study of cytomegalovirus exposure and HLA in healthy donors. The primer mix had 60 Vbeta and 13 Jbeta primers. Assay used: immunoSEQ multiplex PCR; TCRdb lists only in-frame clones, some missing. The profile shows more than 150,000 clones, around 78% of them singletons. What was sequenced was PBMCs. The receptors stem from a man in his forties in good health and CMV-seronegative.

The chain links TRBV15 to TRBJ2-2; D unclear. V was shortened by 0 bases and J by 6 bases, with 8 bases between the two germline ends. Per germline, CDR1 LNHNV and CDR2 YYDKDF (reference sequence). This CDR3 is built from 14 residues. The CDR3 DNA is TGTGCCACCAGCAGAGATCGAGTTCCCGGGGAGCTGTTTTTT. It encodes CATSRDRVPGELFF.

CDR3 region: CASSSSGGVTDTQYF. CDR3 nucleotide sequence: TGTGCCAGTAGTAGCTCGGGGGGTGTAACAGATACGCAGTATTTT. The V and J genes are TRBV19 and TRBJ2-3, with 7 bases matching TRBD2. The junction had 7 bases not matched to a gene; V was cut back by 4 bases and J by 3 bases. This CDR3 spans 15 amino acids. The germline V gene encodes CDR1 LNHDA and CDR2 SQIVND (reference sequence).

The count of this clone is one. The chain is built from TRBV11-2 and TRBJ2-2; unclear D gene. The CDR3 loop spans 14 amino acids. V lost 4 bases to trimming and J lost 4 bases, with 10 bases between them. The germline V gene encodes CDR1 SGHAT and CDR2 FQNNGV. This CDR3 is CASSSERSTGELFF. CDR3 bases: TGTGCCAGCAGCTCCGAGAGGAGCACCGGGGAGCTGTTTTTT. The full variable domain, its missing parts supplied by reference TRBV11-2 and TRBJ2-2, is EAGVAQSPRYKIIEKRQSVAFWCNPISGHATLYWYQQILGQGPKLLIQFQNNGVVDDSQLPKDRFSAERLKGVDSTLKIQPAKLEDSAVYLCASSSERSTGELFFGEGSRLTVL.

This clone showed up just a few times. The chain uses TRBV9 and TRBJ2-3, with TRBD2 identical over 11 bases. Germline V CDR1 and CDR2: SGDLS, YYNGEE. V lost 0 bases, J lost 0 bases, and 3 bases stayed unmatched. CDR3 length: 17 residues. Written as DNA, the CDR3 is TGTGCCAGCAGCGTAGAGACTAGCGGGAAGAGCACAGATACGCAGTATTTT. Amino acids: CASSVETSGKSTDTQYF.

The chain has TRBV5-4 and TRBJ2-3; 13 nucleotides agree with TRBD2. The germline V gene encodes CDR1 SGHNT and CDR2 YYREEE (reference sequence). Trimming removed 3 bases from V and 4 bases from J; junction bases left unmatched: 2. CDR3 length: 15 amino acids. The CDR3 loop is CASSSGLAGADTQYF. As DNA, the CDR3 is TGTGCCAGCAGCTCAGGACTAGCGGGAGCAGATACGCAGTATTTT.

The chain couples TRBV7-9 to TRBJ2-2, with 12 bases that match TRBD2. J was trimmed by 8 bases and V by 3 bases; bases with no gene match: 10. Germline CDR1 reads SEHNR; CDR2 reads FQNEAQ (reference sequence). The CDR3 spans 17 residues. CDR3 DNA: TGTGCCAGCAGCTTTCCTAGCGGGAGGGCCTATCTGGGGGAGCTGTTTTTT. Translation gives CASSFPSGRAYLGELFF.

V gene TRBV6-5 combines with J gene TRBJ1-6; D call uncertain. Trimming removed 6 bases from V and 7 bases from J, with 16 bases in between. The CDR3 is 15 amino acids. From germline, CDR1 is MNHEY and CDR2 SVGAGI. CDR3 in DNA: TGTGCCAGCAGGCCCTCGGGAAAACCCAATTCACCCCTCCACTTT. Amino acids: CASRPSGKPNSPLHF.

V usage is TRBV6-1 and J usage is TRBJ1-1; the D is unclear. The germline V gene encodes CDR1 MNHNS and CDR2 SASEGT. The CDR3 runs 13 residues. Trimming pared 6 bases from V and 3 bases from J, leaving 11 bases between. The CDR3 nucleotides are TGTGCCAGCAGGGGCCCGAGGGACACTGAAGCTTTCTTT. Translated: CASRGPRDTEAFF.

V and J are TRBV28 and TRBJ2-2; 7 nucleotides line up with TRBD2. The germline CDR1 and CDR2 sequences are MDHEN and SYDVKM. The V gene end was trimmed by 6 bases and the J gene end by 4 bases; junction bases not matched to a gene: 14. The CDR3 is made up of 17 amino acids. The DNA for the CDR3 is TGTGCCAGCAGCCGTTCCCCAGCGGGGCGGATCACCGGGGAGCTGTTTTTT. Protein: CASSRSPAGRITGELFF.

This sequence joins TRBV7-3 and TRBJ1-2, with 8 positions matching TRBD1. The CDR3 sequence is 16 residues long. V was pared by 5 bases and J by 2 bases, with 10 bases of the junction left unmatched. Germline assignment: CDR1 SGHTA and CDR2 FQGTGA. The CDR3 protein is CASSLRTGILNYGYTF. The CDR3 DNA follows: TGTGCCAGCAGCCTTAGGACAGGGATCTTGAACTATGGCTACACCTTC.

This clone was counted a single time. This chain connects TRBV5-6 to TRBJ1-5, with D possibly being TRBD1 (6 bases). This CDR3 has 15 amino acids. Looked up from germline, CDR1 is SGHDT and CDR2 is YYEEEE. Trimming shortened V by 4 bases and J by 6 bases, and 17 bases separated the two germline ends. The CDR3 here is CASSVGGGSFQPQHF. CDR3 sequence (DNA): TGTGCCAGCAGCGTGGGGGGGGGCAGTTTTCAGCCCCAGCATTTT.

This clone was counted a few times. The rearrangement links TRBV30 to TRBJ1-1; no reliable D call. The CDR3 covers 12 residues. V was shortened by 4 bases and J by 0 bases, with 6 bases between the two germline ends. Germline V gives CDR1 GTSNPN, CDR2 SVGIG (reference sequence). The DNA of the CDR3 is TGTGCCTGGACCCAATTGAACACTGAAGCTTTCTTT. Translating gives CAWTQLNTEAFF.

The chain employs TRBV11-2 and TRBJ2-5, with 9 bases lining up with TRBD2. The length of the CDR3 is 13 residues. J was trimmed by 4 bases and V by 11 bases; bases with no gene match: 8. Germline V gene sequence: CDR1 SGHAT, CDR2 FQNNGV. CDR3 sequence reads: CASAGGVGETQYF. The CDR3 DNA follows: TGTGCCTCCGCGGGAGGGGTAGGAGAGACCCAGTACTTC. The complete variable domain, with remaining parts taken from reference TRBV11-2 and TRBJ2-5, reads EAGVAQSPRYKIIEKRQSVAFWCNPISGHATLYWYQQILGQGPKLLIQFQNNGVVDDSQLPKDRFSAERLKGVDSTLKIQPAKLEDSAVYLCASAGGVGETQYFGPGTRLLVL.

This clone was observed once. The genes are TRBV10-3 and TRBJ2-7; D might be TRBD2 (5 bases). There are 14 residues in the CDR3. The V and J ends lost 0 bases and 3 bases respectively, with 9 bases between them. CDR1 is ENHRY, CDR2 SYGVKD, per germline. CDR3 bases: TGTGCCATCAGTGAGTCCCGAGGGAACTACGAGCAGTACTTC. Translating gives CAISESRGNYEQYF.

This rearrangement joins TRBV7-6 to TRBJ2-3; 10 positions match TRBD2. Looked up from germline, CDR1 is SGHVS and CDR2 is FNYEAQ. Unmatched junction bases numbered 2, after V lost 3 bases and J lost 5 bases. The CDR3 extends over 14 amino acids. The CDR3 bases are TGTGCCAGCAGCTTTGGACTAGCGGTAGATACGCAGTATTTT. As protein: CASSFGLAVDTQYF.

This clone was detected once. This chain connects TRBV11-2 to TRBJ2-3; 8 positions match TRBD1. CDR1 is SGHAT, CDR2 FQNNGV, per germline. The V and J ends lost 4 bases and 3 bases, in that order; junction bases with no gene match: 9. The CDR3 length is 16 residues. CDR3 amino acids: CASSSPDRAYTDTQYF. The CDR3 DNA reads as TGTGCCAGCAGCTCTCCGGACAGGGCCTATACAGATACGCAGTATTTT.

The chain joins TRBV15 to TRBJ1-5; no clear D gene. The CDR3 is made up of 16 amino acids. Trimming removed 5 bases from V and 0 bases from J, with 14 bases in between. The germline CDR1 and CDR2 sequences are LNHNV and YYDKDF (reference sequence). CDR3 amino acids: CATSGGEVYSNQPQHF. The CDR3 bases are TGTGCCACCAGCGGCGGGGAAGTCTATAGCAATCAGCCCCAGCATTTT.

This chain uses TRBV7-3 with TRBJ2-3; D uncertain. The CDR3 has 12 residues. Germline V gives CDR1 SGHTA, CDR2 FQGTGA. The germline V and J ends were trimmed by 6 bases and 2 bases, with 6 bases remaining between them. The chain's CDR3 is CASSSNTDTQYF. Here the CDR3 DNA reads TGTGCCAGCAGTTCTAACACAGATACGCAGTATTTT. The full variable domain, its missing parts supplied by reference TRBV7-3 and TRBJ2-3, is GAGVSQTPSNKVTEKGKYVELRCDPISGHTALYWYRQSLGQGPEFLIYFQGTGAADDSGLPNDRFFAVRPEGSVSTLKIQRTERGDSAVYLCASSSNTDTQYFGPGTRLTVL.

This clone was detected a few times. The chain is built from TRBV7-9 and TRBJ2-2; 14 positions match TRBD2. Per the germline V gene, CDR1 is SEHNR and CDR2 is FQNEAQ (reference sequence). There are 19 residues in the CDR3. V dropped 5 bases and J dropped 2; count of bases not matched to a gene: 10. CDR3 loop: CASSPGTSGSIANTGELFF. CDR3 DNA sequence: TGTGCCAGCAGCCCTGGGACTAGCGGGAGTATTGCCAACACCGGGGAGCTGTTTTTT.

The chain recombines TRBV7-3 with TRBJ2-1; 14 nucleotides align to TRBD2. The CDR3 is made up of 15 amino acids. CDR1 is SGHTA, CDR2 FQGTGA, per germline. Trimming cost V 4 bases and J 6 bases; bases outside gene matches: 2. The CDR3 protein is CASSSGLAGVNEQFF. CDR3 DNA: TGTGCCAGCAGCTCGGGACTAGCGGGAGTCAATGAGCAGTTCTTC.

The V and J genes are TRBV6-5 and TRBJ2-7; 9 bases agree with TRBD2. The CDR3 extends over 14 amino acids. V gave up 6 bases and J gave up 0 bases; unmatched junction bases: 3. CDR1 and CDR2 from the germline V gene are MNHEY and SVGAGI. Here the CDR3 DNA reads TGTGCCAGCAGGCGACTAGCGGTCTCCTACGAGCAGTACTTC. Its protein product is CASRRLAVSYEQYF.

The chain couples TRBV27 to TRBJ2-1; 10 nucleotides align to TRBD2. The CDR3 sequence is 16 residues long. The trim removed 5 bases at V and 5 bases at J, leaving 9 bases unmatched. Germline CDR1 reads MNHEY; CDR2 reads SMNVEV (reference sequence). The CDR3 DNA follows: TGTGCCAGCAGTCTCGGGATAGCGGGAGGCCACAATGAGCAGTTCTTC. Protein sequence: CASSLGIAGGHNEQFF.

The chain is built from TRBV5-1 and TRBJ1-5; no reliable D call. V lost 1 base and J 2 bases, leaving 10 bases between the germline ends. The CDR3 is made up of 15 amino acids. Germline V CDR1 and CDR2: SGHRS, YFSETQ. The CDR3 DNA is TGCGCCAGCAGCTTGCTCGGGGTAGGCAATCAGCCCCAGCATTTT. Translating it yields CASSLLGVGNQPQHF. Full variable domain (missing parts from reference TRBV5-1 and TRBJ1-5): KAGVTQTPRYLIKTRGQQVTLSCSPISGHRSVSWYQQTPGQGLQFLFEYFSETQRNKGNFPGRFSGRQFSNSRSEMNVSTLELGDSALYLCASSLLGVGNQPQHFGDGTRLSIL.

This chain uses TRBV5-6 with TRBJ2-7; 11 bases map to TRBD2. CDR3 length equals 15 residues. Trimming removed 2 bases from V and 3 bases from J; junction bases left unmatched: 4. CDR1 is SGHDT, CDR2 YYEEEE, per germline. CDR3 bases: TGTGCCAGCAGCTTCTGGGGACTAGCGGTCTACGAGCAGTACTTC. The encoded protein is CASSFWGLAVYEQYF.

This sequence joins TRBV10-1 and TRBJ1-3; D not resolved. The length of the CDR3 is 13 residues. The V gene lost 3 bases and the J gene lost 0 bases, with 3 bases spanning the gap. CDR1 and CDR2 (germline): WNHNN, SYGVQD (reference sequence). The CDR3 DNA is TGCGCCAGCAGTGACGTCTCTGGAAACACCATATATTTT. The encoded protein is CASSDVSGNTIYF.

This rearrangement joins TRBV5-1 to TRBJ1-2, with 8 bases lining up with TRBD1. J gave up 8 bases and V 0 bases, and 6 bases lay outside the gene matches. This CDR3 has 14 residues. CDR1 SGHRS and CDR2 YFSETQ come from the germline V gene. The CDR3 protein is CASSLVPRGQGYTF. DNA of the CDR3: TGCGCCAGCAGCTTGGTTCCCAGGGGGCAGGGCTACACCTTC.

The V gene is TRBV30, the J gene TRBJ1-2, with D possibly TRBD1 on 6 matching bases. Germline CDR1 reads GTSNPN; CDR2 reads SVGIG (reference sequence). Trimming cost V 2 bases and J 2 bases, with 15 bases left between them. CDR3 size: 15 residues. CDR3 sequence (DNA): TGTGCCTGGAGTCAGCCTCAGGGGCCGAACTATGGCTACACCTTC. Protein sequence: CAWSQPQGPNYGYTF.

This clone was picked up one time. CDR3 region: CATTFLFRAGGTDTQYF. CDR3 DNA: TGTGCCACTACTTTCCTTTTCAGGGCGGGAGGCACAGATACGCAGTATTTT. The chain uses TRBV28 and TRBJ2-3; 7 bases map to TRBD2. The germline V gene has CDR1 MDHEN and CDR2 SYDVKM. The CDR3 runs to 17 residues. J was trimmed by 1 base and V by 10 bases; bases with no gene match: 17.

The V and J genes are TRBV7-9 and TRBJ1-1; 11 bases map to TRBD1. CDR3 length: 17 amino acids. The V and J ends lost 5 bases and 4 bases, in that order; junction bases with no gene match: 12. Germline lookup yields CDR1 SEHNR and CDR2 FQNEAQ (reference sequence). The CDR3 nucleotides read TGTGCCAGCAGCCTAGGGACAGGGGGAAGGAAGAGCACTGAAGCTTTCTTT. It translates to CASSLGTGGRKSTEAFF.